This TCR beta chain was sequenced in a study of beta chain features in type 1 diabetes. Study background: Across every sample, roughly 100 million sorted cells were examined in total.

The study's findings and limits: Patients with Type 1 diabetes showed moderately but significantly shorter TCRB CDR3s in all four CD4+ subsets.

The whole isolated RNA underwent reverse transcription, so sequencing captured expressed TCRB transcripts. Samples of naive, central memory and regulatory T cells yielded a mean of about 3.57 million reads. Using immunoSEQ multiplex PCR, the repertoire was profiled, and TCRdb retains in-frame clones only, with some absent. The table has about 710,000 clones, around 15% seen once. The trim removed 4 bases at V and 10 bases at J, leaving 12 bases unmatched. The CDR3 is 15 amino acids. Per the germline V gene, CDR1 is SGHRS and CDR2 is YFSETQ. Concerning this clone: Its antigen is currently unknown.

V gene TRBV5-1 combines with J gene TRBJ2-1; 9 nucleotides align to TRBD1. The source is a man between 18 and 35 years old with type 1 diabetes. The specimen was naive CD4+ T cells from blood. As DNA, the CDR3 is TGCGCCAGCAGCGCTGCCGGGACAGGGACGAGGGAGCAGTTCTTC. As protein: CASSAAGTGTREQFF.